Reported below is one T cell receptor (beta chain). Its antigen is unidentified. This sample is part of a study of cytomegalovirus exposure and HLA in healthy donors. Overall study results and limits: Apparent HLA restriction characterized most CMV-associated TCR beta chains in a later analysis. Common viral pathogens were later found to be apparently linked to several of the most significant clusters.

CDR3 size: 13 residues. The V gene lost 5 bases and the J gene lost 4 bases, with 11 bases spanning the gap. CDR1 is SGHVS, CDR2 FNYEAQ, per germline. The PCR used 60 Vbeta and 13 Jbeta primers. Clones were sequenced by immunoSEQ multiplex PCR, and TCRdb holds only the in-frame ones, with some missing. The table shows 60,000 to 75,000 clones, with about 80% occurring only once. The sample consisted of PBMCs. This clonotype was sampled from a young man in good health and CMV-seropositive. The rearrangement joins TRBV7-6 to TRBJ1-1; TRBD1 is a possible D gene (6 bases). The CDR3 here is CASSPGVSTEAFF. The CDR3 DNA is TGTGCCAGCAGCCCAGGGGTATCCACTGAAGCTTTCTTT.